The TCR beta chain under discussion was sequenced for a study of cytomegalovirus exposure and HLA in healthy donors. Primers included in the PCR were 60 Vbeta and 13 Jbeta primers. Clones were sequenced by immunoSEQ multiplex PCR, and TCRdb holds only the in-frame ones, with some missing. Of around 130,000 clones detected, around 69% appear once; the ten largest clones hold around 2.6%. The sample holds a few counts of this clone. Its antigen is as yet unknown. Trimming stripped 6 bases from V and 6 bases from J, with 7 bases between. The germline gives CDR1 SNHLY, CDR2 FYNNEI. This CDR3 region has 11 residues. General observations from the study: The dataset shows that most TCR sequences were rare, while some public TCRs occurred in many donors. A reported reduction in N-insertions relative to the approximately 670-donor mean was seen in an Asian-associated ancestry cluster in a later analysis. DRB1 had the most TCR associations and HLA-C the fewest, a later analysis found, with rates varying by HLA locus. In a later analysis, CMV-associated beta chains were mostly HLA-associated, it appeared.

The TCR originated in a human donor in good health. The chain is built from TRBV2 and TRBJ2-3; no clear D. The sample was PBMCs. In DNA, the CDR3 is TGTGCCAGCAGATCTACGGATACGCAGTATTTT. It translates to CASRSTDTQYF.